The 21 T cell receptor beta chains given below trace back to one sample, sequenced in a study of T cell responses to AZD1222 COVID-19 vaccine. Here immunoSEQ multiplex PCR was the method, and the copy in TCRdb shows in-frame clones only, minus some. The sample has around 94,000 clones, around nine tenths seen once. Sequencing was performed on peripheral blood, taken on day 0 of AZD1222 vaccination. Source of these receptors: an adult in good health.

A single count supports this clone. J is TRBJ1-2 and V is TRBV11-1; TRBD1 might be the D (5 bases). V dropped 0 bases and J dropped 6 bases, with 11 bases sitting between them. The CDR3 length is 14 residues. Germline V CDR1 and CDR2: SGHAT, FQDESV (reference sequence). The CDR3 loop is CASSLAGLGDGYTF. In nucleotides, the CDR3 is TGTGCCAGCAGCTTAGCGGGACTCGGGGATGGCTACACCTTC. The full variable domain, its missing parts supplied by reference TRBV11-1 and TRBJ1-2, is EAEVAQSPRYKITEKSQAVAFWCDPISGHATLYWYRQILGQGPELLVQFQDESVVDDSQLPKDRFSAERLKGVDSTLKIQPAELGDSAMYLCASSLAGLGDGYTFGSGTRLTVV.

The table lists this clone with a count of one. The genes are TRBV4-1 and TRBJ1-1; D ambiguous. Trimming removed 1 base at V and 1 base at J, with 10 bases between. The CDR3 runs 15 residues. Germline CDR1 and CDR2: MGHRA and YSYEKL. CDR3 in amino acids: CASSQVVGGNTEAFF. The CDR3 DNA follows: TGCGCCAGCAGCCAAGTCGTTGGCGGGAACACTGAAGCTTTCTTT.

CDR3 sequence (DNA): TGTGCCAGCAGTTTAGGCGGATCAACTAATGAAAAACTGTTTTTT. Protein: CASSLGGSTNEKLFF. The chain is built from TRBV28 and TRBJ1-4; D gene ambiguous. CDR3 length: 15 amino acids. Trimming removed 2 bases at V and 0 bases at J, with 7 bases between. CDR1 and CDR2 (germline): MDHEN, SYDVKM.

The chain employs TRBV5-1 and TRBJ1-5; D remains unclear. Trimming cost V 2 bases and J 7 bases, with 10 bases left between them. Germline V CDR1 and CDR2: SGHRS, YFSETQ. This CDR3 has 13 amino acids. CDR3 sequence reads: CASSFGEKQPQHF. The CDR3 DNA is TGCGCCAGCAGCTTTGGTGAGAAACAGCCCCAGCATTTT.

The V and J genes are TRBV19 and TRBJ2-3; maybe TRBD2 (5 bases). The germline CDR1 and CDR2 sequences are LNHDA and SQIVND (reference sequence). This CDR3 contains 15 residues. V lost 3 bases and J lost 0, with 10 bases in between. The DNA for the CDR3 is TGTGCCAGTAGTATCCTAGCACTTAGCACAGATACGCAGTATTTT. It encodes CASSILALSTDTQYF.

The V gene is TRBV7-9, the J gene TRBJ2-7, with D tentatively TRBD1 (6 bases). Between the trimmed V and J ends, which lost 4 bases and 3 bases, there was a span of 16 bases. Germline CDR1 reads SEHNR; CDR2 reads FQNEAQ (reference sequence). This CDR3 spans 15 amino acids. In DNA, the CDR3 is TGTGCCAGCAGCTCCCAGGGGAAAGGGGGCTACGAGCAGTACTTC. Protein product: CASSSQGKGGYEQYF.

The chain combines TRBV2 with TRBJ2-1; 11 nucleotides line up with TRBD2. CDR1 SNHLY and CDR2 FYNNEI come from the germline V gene. The CDR3 has 13 amino acids. V dropped 10 bases and J dropped 7; count of bases not matched to a gene: 6. CDR3 bases: TGTGCCATCTTAGCGGGGGGGCGAAATGAGCAGTTCTTC. Protein sequence: CAILAGGRNEQFF.

The rearrangement links TRBV25-1 to TRBJ2-2; 8 positions match TRBD2. V shed 7 bases and J 4 bases; nucleotides not matched to a gene: 5. The CDR3 is 14 amino acids. CDR1 is MGHDK and CDR2 is SYGVNS in the germline V gene. CDR3 sequence (DNA): TGTGCCAGCACCCGCGGGGGGCTCACCGGGGAGCTGTTTTTT. It codes for CASTRGGLTGELFF.

The chain uses TRBV7-3 and TRBJ1-1; a possible D gene is TRBD1 (5 bases). Germline lookup yields CDR1 SGHTA and CDR2 FQGTGA. The V end was cut by 4 bases, the J end by 0 bases, with 6 bases between. The CDR3 is 13 residues long. The CDR3 nucleotides are TGTGCCAGCAGCTACAGGATGAACACTGAAGCTTTCTTT. This codes for CASSYRMNTEAFF.

The chain uses TRBV6-6 and TRBJ1-3, with D possibly being TRBD1 (6 bases). The germline gives CDR1 MNHNY, CDR2 SVGAGI (reference sequence). V lost 2 bases to trimming and J lost 4 bases, with 12 bases between them. The CDR3 sequence is 15 residues long. The CDR3 region is CASSYPDRRGNTIYF. DNA for the CDR3: TGTGCCAGCAGTTACCCCGACAGGCGAGGAAACACCATATATTTT.

The rearrangement joins TRBV20-1 to TRBJ1-2, with 8 nucleotides matching TRBD1. The CDR3 contains 11 residues. Germline CDR1 DFQATT, CDR2 SNEGSKA (reference sequence). Trimming at V came to 1 base and at J to 12 bases, leaving 4 bases not matched to a gene. CDR3 bases: TGCAGTGCTAGAGGGACAGGGCGGAACACCTTC. This sequence encodes CSARGTGRNTF.

The V call is TRBV6-5, the J call TRBJ2-3, with a weak D call TRBD1 (5 bases). V was trimmed by 3 bases and J by 7 bases, leaving 17 bases between them. The CDR3 sequence is 15 residues long. Germline V gene lookup returns CDR1 MNHEY and CDR2 SVGAGI. CDR3 in amino acids: CASSYRQFLRNTQYF. The CDR3, as DNA: TGTGCCAGCAGTTATAGACAGTTCTTACGCAATACGCAGTATTTT.

The chain has TRBV19 and TRBJ1-1, with D unclear. Trimming removed 7 bases from V and 9 bases from J, with 15 bases in between. CDR3 size: 12 residues. From germline, CDR1 is LNHDA and CDR2 SQIVND (reference sequence). The CDR3 here is CASNAGADKAFF. The CDR3 coding sequence is TGTGCCAGTAACGCGGGAGCAGATAAAGCTTTCTTT.

This chain connects TRBV19 to TRBJ2-1; unclear D gene. The CDR3 contains 16 residues. Germline CDR1 LNHDA, CDR2 SQIVND (reference sequence). The ends were cut back, 5 bases at V and 0 bases at J, with 14 bases in the middle. CDR3 amino acids: CASSPPGPRSYNEQFF. CDR3 nucleotides: TGTGCCAGTAGTCCGCCCGGACCCCGCTCCTACAATGAGCAGTTCTTC.

The chain couples TRBV3-1 (or the pseudogene TRBV3-2) to TRBJ2-7; TRBD1 is a possible D gene (6 bases). This CDR3 is built from 14 residues. Germline V gives CDR1 LGHDT, CDR2 YNNKEL (reference sequence). V gave up 4 bases and J gave up 0 bases, with 10 bases separating them. The CDR3 sequence: CASSPSGASYEQYF. CDR3 nucleotide sequence: TGTGCCAGCAGCCCATCAGGGGCCTCCTACGAGCAGTACTTC.

The rearrangement joins TRBV12-2 to TRBJ2-5; the D call in the table, TRBD2, was not verified against the DNA. TRBV12-2 is designated a pseudogene. The CDR3 is 15 residues long. The CDR3 region is CASRCPGEPQETQYF. The CDR3, as DNA: TGTGCAAGTCGCTGCCCCGGGGAGCCCCAAGAGACCCAGTACTTC.

The CDR3 coding sequence is TGTGCCAGCTCACCCCGGACAGCAACTAATGAAAAACTGTTTTTT. It is translated as CASSPRTATNEKLFF. This chain connects TRBV18 to TRBJ1-4, with D possibly matching TRBD1 (6 bases). V dropped 3 bases and J dropped 0 bases, with 8 bases sitting between them. This CDR3 comprises 15 residues. Germline V gene lookup returns CDR1 KGHSH and CDR2 LQKENI.

As to this clone: No DNA is shown, since the ends of the CDR3 on it are uncertain; the CDR3 is the one TCRdb lists. CDR3: CASILEQGAGYEQYF. V is TRBV2 and J is TRBJ2-7; the table's D call TRBD1 went unverified against the DNA. The CDR3 numbers 15 amino acids, ends counted. Looked up from germline, CDR1 is SNHLY and CDR2 is FYNNEI.

This chain uses TRBV7-3 with TRBJ2-3, with TRBD2 as a possible D gene (6 bases). The germline CDR1 and CDR2 sequences are SGHTA and FQGTGA. This CDR3 is 16 amino acids long. Deletions cut 5 bases from V and 9 bases from J, with 24 bases between. The CDR3 is CASSLSSGTVQSTQYF. CDR3 in DNA: TGTGCCAGCAGCCTGAGCTCCGGGACTGTGCAGTCGACGCAGTATTTT.

This rearrangement joins TRBV24-1 to TRBJ2-7, with 9 bases aligning to TRBD1. CDR1 KGHDR and CDR2 SFDVKD come from the germline V gene. With V trimmed by 5 bases and J by 4 bases, 14 bases remained unmatched. The CDR3 is made up of 17 amino acids. The CDR3 DNA reads as TGTGCCACCAGTGGCGTCGGAGGGACAGGGAGCGATTACGAGCAGTACTTC. This codes for CATSGVGGTGSDYEQYF.

The chain is built from TRBV27 and TRBJ2-5, with 10 bases lining up with TRBD2. V trimming: 6 bases; J trimming: 7 bases; junction bases outside the gene matches: 11. From germline, CDR1 is MNHEY and CDR2 SMNVEV (reference sequence). This CDR3 is built from 15 residues. The CDR3 is CASSLSPSGSGTQYF. The CDR3 DNA reads TGTGCCAGCAGCCTATCCCCTAGCGGGAGTGGGACCCAGTACTTC.